This T cell receptor beta chain was retrieved from a study of T cells after yellow fever vaccination. V was cut by 4 bases and J by 4 bases, with 13 bases left in between. This CDR3 has 14 amino acids. Germline CDR1 is KGHSH and CDR2 is LQKENI. TCRdb re-analysed the 5' RACE reads in MiXCR, keeping a single row per CDR3 protein. The repertoire holds a few hundred thousand distinct CDR3 sequences, with 7.5% to 9% as singletons. This chain joins TRBV18 and TRBJ1-1; no reliable D call. This receptor was taken from a man aged 18 to 29 who received the YFV17D yellow fever vaccine. Source: PBMCs, taken on the day of the first yellow fever vaccination. The CDR3 sequence: CASSLSGFTTEAFF. The CDR3 DNA reads TGTGCCAGCTCACTTTCGGGGTTCACCACTGAAGCTTTCTTT. The full variable domain, rest sourced from reference TRBV18 and TRBJ1-1, is NAGVMQNPRHLVRRRGQEARLRCSPMKGHSHVYWYRQLPEEGLKFMVYLQKENIIDESGMPKERFSAEFPKEGPSILRIQQVVRGDSAAYFCASSLSGFTTEAFFGQGTRLTVV.